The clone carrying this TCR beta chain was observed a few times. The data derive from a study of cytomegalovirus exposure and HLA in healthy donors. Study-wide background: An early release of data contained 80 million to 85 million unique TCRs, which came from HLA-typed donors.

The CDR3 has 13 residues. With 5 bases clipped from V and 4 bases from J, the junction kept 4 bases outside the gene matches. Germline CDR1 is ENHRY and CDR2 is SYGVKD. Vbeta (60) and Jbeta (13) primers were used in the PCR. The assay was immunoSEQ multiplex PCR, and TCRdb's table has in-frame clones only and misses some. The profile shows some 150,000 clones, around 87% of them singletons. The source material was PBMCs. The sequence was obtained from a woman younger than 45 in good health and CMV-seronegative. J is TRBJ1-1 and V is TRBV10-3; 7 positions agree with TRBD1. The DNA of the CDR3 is TGTGCCATCAGTACAGGGGAGACCACTGAAGCTTTCTTT. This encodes CAISTGETTEAFF.